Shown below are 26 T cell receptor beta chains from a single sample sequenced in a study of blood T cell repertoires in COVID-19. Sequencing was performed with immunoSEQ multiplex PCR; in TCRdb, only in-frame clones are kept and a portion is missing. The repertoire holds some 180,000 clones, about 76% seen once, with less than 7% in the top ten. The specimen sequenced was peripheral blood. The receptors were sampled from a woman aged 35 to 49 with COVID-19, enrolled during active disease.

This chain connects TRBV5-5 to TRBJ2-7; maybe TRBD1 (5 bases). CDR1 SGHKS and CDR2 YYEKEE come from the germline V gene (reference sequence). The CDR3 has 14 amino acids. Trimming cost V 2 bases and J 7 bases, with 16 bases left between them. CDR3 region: CASSLSGREIEQYF. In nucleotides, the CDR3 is TGTGCCAGCAGCTTATCGGGCAGGGAAATAGAGCAGTACTTC.

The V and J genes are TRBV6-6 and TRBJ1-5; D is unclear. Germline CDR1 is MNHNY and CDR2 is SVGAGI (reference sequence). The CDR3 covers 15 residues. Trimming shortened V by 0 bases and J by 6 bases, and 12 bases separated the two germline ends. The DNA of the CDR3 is TGTGCCAGCAGTTACTCGACTTTTTCGGGTCAGCCCCAGCATTTT. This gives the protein CASSYSTFSGQPQHF.

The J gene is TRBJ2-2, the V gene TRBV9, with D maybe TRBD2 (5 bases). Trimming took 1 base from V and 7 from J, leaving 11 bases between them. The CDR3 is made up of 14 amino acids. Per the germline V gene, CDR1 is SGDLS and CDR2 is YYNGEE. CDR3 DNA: TGTGCCAGCAGCGTATTGACGGAGGACGGGGAGCTGTTTTTT. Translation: CASSVLTEDGELFF.

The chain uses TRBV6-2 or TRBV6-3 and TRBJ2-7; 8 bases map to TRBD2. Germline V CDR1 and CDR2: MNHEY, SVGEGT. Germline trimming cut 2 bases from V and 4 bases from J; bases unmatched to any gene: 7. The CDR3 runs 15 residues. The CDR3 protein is CASSYPRGETYEQYF. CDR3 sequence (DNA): TGTGCCAGCAGTTACCCGCGGGGGGAAACGTACGAGCAGTACTTC.

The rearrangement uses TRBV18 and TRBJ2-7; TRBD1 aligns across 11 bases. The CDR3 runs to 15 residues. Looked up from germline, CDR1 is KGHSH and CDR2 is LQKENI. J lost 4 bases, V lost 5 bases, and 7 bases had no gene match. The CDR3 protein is CASSAGTGGSYEQYF. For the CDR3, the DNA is TGTGCCAGCTCAGCCGGGACAGGGGGTTCTTACGAGCAGTACTTC.

CDR3 residues: CASSLRGNYGYTF. The CDR3 DNA reads TGTGCCAGCAGTTTAAGGGGCAACTATGGCTACACCTTC. The chain has TRBV28 and TRBJ1-2; a weak D match, TRBD1 (5 bases). This CDR3 is 13 amino acids long. The germline gives CDR1 MDHEN, CDR2 SYDVKM. Trimming took 2 bases from V and 2 from J, leaving 6 bases between them.

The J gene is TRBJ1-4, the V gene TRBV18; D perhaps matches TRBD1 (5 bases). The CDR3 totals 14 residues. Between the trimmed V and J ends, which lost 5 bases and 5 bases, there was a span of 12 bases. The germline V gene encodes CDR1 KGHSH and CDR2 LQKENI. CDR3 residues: CASSALKGNEKLFF. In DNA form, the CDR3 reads TGTGCCAGCTCAGCCTTAAAGGGGAATGAAAAACTGTTTTTT. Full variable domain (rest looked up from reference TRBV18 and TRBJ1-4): NAGVMQNPRHLVRRRGQEARLRCSPMKGHSHVYWYRQLPEEGLKFMVYLQKENIIDESGMPKERFSAEFPKEGPSILRIQQVVRGDSAAYFCASSALKGNEKLFFGSGTQLSVL.

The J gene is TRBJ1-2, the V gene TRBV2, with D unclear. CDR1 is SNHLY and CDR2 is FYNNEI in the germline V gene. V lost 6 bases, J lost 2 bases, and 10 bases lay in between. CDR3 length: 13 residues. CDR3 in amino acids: CASSLQENYGYTF. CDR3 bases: TGTGCCAGCAGCCTTCAGGAAAACTATGGCTACACCTTC.

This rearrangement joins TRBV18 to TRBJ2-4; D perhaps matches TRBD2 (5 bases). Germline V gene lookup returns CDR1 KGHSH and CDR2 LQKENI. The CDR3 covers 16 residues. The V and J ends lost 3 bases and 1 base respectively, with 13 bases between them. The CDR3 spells CASSPAYGEAKNIQYF. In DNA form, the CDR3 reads TGTGCCAGCTCACCCGCCTATGGGGAGGCCAAAAACATTCAGTACTTC.

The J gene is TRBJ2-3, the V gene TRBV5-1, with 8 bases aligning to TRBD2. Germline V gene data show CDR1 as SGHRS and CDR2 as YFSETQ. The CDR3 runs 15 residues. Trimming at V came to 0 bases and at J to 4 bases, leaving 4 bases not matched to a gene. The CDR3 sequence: CASSLDGGAADTQYF. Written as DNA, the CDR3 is TGCGCCAGCAGCTTGGACGGGGGGGCCGCAGATACGCAGTATTTT.

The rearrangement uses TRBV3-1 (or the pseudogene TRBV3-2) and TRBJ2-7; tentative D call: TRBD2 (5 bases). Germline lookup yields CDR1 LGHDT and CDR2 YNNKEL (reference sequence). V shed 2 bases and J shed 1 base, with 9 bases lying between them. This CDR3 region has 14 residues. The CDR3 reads CASSQHRLSYEQYF. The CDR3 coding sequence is TGTGCCAGCAGCCAACATAGACTATCCTACGAGCAGTACTTC.

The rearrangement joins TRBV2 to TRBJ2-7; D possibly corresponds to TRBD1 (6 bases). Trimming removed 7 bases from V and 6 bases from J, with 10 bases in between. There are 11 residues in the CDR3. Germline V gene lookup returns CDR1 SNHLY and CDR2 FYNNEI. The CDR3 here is CASMGAGEQYF. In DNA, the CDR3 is TGTGCCAGCATGGGGGCAGGCGAGCAGTACTTC.

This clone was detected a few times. CDR3 nucleotides: TGTGCCAGCAGCTTGCTCAGCACAGATACGCAGTATTTT. It translates to CASSLLSTDTQYF. V usage is TRBV5-4 and J usage is TRBJ2-3; D is undetermined. The CDR3 spans 13 residues. Trimming took off 1 base at V and 0 bases at J, with 3 bases between the two ends. Per the germline V gene, CDR1 is SGHNT and CDR2 is YYREEE (reference sequence).

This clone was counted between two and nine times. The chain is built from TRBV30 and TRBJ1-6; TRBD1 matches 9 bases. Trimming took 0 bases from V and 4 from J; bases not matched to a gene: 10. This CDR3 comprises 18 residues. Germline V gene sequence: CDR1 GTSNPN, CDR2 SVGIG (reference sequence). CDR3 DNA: TGTGCCTGGAGTGTACAGGGGGCATCGGTAATATATAATTCACCCCTCCACTTT. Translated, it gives CAWSVQGASVIYNSPLHF.

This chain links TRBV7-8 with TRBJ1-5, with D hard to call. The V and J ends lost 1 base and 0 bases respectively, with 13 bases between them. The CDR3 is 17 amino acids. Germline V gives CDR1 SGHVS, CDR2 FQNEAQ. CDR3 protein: CASSLVSYSYSNQPQHF. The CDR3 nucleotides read TGTGCCAGCAGCTTAGTGAGCTACAGCTATAGCAATCAGCCCCAGCATTTT.

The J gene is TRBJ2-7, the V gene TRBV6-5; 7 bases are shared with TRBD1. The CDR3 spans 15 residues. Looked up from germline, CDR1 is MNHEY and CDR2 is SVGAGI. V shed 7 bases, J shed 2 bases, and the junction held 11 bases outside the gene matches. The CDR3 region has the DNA TGTGCCAGCATTAAACAGGGGAAGGTCCCCTACGAGCAGTACTTC. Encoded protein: CASIKQGKVPYEQYF.

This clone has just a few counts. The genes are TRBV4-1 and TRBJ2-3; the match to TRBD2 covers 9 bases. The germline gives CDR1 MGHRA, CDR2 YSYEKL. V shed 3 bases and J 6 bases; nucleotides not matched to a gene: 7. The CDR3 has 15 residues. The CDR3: CASSQSSGRTDTQYF. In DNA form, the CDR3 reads TGCGCCAGCAGCCAGAGCAGCGGGAGGACGGATACGCAGTATTTT.

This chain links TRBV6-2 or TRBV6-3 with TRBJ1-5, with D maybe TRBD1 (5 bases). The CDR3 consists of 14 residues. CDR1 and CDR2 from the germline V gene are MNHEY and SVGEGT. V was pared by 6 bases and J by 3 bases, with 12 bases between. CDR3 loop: CASSGHSNNQPQHF. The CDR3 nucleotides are TGTGCCAGCAGCGGACACTCAAACAATCAGCCCCAGCATTTT.

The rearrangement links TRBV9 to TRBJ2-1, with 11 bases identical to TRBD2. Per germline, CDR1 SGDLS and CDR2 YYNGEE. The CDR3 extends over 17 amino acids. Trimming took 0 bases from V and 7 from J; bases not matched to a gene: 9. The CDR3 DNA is TGTGCCAGCAGCGTAGCTCCTACTAGCGGGAGCATAAATGAGCAGTTCTTC. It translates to CASSVAPTSGSINEQFF.

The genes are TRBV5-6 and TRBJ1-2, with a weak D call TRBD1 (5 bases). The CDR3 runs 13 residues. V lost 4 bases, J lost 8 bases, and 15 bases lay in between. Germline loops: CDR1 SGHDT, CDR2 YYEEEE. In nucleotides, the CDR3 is TGTGCCAGCAGCGTTCCAGGGAAAGAGGGCTACACCTTC. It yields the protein CASSVPGKEGYTF.

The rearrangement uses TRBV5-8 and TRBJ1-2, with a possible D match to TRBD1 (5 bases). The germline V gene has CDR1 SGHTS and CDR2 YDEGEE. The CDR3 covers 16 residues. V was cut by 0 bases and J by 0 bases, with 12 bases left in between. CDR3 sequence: CASSLASGRTNYGYTF. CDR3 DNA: TGTGCCAGCAGCTTGGCCTCAGGGCGGACTAACTATGGCTACACCTTC.

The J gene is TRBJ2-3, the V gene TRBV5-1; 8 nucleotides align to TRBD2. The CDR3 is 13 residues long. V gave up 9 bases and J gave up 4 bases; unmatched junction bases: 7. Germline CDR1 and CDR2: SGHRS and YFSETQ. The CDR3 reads CATNGGVSDTQYF. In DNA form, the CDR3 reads TGCGCCACCAACGGGGGGGTTTCAGATACGCAGTATTTT.

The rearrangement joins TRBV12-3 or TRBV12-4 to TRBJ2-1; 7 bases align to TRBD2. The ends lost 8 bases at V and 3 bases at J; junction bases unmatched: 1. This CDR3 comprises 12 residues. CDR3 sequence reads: CASLAGYNEQFF. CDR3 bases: TGTGCCAGCTTAGCGGGCTACAATGAGCAGTTCTTC.

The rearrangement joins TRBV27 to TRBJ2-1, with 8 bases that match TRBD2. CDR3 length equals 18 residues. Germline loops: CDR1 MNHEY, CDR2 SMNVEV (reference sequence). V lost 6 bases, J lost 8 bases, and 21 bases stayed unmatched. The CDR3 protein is CASSQRRGPEREWYEQFF. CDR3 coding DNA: TGTGCCAGCAGCCAAAGGAGAGGGCCTGAGCGGGAGTGGTATGAGCAGTTCTTC.

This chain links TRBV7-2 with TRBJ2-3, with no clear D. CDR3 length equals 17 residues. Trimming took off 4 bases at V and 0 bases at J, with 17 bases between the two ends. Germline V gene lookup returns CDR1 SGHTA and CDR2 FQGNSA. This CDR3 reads CASSSGPIGGSTDTQYF. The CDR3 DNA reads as TGTGCCAGCAGCTCCGGTCCTATCGGCGGAAGCACAGATACGCAGTATTTT.

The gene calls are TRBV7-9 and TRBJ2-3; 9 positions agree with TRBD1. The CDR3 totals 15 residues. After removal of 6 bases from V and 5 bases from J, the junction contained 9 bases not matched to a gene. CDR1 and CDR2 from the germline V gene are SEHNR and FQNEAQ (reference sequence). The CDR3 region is CASRSPGQGGDTQYF. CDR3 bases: TGTGCCAGCAGATCTCCGGGACAGGGTGGAGATACGCAGTATTTT. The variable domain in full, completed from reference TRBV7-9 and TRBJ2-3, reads DTGVSQNPRHKITKRGQNVTFRCDPISEHNRLYWYRQTLGQGPEFLTYFQNEAQLEKSRLLSDRFSAERPKGSFSTLEIQRTEQGDSAMYLCASRSPGQGGDTQYFGPGTRLTVL.